The 15 T cell receptor beta chains reported below all come from one sample, sequenced in a study of blood T cell repertoires in COVID-19. Sequencing used immunoSEQ multiplex PCR; TCRdb keeps in-frame clones, though not all of them. Found here are about 300,000 clones, around 86% of them singletons; the top ten hold under 11%. The specimen sequenced was PBMCs or T cells enriched from blood (not recorded which). Every receptor here comes from a woman aged 18-30 years who had recovered from COVID-19.

J is TRBJ1-4 and V is TRBV2, with D uncertain. Trimming left V 6 bases short and J 10 bases short, with 9 bases between. The germline gives CDR1 SNHLY, CDR2 FYNNEI. The CDR3 consists of 11 residues. The CDR3 DNA reads TGTGCCAGCAGCTTCCCCGGAAAACTGTTTTTT. Encoded protein: CASSFPGKLFF.

The chain has TRBV2 and TRBJ2-3, with 8 positions matching TRBD1. CDR1 and CDR2 (germline): SNHLY, FYNNEI. V trimming: 6 bases; J trimming: 1 base; junction bases outside the gene matches: 6. The CDR3 runs 15 residues. The CDR3: CASSAWGQGTDTQYF. CDR3 sequence (DNA): TGTGCCAGCAGCGCCTGGGGACAGGGCACAGATACGCAGTATTTT.

The chain's CDR3 is CASSIEIGGSGRDTQYF. CDR3 nucleotides: TGTGCCAGTAGTATAGAGATCGGAGGATCCGGGCGTGATACGCAGTATTTT. The V and J genes are TRBV19 and TRBJ2-3; TRBD2 might be the D (5 bases). CDR1 LNHDA and CDR2 SQIVND come from the germline V gene (reference sequence). V gave up 0 bases and J gave up 6 bases, with 19 bases separating them. The CDR3 covers 17 residues.

This rearrangement joins TRBV7-2 to TRBJ1-1; no firm D call. Germline loops: CDR1 SGHTA, CDR2 FQGNSA. V lost 3 bases to trimming and J lost 0 bases, with 8 bases between them. This CDR3 contains 14 residues. CDR3 amino acids: CASSFDGVNTEAFF. The CDR3 DNA is TGTGCCAGCAGCTTCGACGGAGTGAACACTGAAGCTTTCTTT.

The CDR3 loop reads CASSVGDFPERATNEKLFF. The CDR3 coding sequence is TGTGCCAGCAGTGTAGGGGACTTTCCGGAGAGGGCAACTAATGAAAAACTGTTTTTT. The chain recombines TRBV6-4 with TRBJ1-4; D might be TRBD1 (5 bases). Germline values: CDR1 MRHNA, CDR2 SNTAGT. The CDR3 covers 19 residues. Trimming shortened V by 4 bases and J by 0 bases, and 21 bases separated the two germline ends.

Remarks on this clone: This same CDR3 is encoded by further DNA sequences in the sample. This chain joins TRBV12-3 or TRBV12-4 and TRBJ1-1, with D hard to call. With 6 bases removed from V and 5 bases from J, the gap between germline ends came to 13 bases. The CDR3 contains 13 residues. The chain's CDR3 is CASSPTRGTEAFF. The CDR3 region has the DNA TGTGCCAGCAGCCCCACCCGGGGAACTGAAGCTTTCTTT.

The V call is TRBV5-5, the J call TRBJ2-1; perhaps TRBD2 as D (6 bases). The germline V gene encodes CDR1 SGHKS and CDR2 YYEKEE (reference sequence). This CDR3 has 17 residues. With 1 base removed from V and 4 bases from J, the gap between germline ends came to 18 bases. This chain's CDR3 is CASSLRTPGLGYNEQFF. For the CDR3, the DNA is TGTGCCAGCAGCTTGAGGACCCCGGGACTGGGATACAATGAGCAGTTCTTC.

The genes are TRBV6-2 or TRBV6-3 and TRBJ1-2; the match to TRBD1 covers 8 bases. With 0 bases clipped from V and 6 bases from J, the junction kept 3 bases outside the gene matches. The CDR3 consists of 14 residues. In germline, CDR1 is MNHEY, CDR2 SVGEGT. The CDR3 here is CASSYSTGVDGYTF. As DNA, the CDR3 is TGTGCCAGCAGTTACTCGACAGGGGTGGATGGCTACACCTTC.

Only a few counts were recorded for this clone. This sequence joins TRBV6-5 and TRBJ2-2, with 7 nucleotides matching TRBD1. V trimming: 4 bases; J trimming: 0 bases; junction bases outside the gene matches: 5. CDR3 size: 16 residues. The germline gives CDR1 MNHEY, CDR2 SVGAGI. The CDR3 region is CASSSPTGTNTGELFF. CDR3 sequence (DNA): TGTGCCAGCAGTTCCCCGACAGGGACGAACACCGGGGAGCTGTTTTTT.

This clone was recorded only once. Here the CDR3 reads CASSESPGDSNQPQHF. CDR3 bases: TGCGCCAGCAGTGAGTCTCCAGGGGATAGCAATCAGCCCCAGCATTTT. The chain couples TRBV10-1 to TRBJ1-5, with D tentatively TRBD1 (6 bases). The CDR3 consists of 16 residues. V lost 0 bases and J lost 0, with 9 bases in between. Germline-derived CDR1 and CDR2 are WNHNN and SYGVQD (reference sequence).

V gene TRBV18 combines with J gene TRBJ1-4; 10 bases agree with TRBD1. CDR3 size: 15 residues. The germline gives CDR1 KGHSH, CDR2 LQKENI. V shed 4 bases, J shed 4 bases, and the junction held 3 bases outside the gene matches. DNA of the CDR3: TGTGCCAGCTCACGAAGGACAGGGGGTAATGAAAAACTGTTTTTT. Its translation is CASSRRTGGNEKLFF.

The chain employs TRBV28 and TRBJ2-5, with a tentative D call TRBD1 (5 bases). The CDR3 is 15 residues long. Per germline, CDR1 MDHEN and CDR2 SYDVKM. Deletions cut 6 bases from V and 2 bases from J, with 16 bases between. The DNA for the CDR3 is TGTGCCAGCAGGACAGCGCAAGGAATTCAAGAGACCCAGTACTTC. It encodes CASRTAQGIQETQYF. The variable domain in full, completed from reference TRBV28 and TRBJ2-5, reads DVKVTQSSRYLVKRTGEKVFLECVQDMDHENMFWYRQDPGLGLRLIYFSYDVKMKEKGDIPEGYSVSREKKERFSLILESASTNQTSMYLCASRTAQGIQETQYFGPGTRLLVL.

V gene TRBV29-1 combines with J gene TRBJ2-2, with D perhaps matching TRBD2 (5 bases). Trimming shortened V by 6 bases and J by 3 bases, and 11 bases separated the two germline ends. Germline CDR1 and CDR2: SQVTM and ANQGSEA. The CDR3 contains 13 residues. This CDR3 reads CSVDQRHTGELFF. In nucleotides, the CDR3 is TGCAGCGTCGACCAGCGGCACACCGGGGAGCTGTTTTTT.

This clone occurred once. The V and J genes are TRBV23-1 and TRBJ2-2; 8 nucleotides align to TRBD1. TRBV23-1 qualifies as an ORF whose function is uncertain. This CDR3 spans 15 amino acids. With V trimmed by 5 bases and J by 3 bases, 5 bases remained unmatched. CDR3 in amino acids: CASSLKTGDTGELFF. The CDR3 bases are TGCGCCAGCAGTTTAAAGACAGGGGACACCGGGGAGCTGTTTTTT.

J is TRBJ1-1 and V is TRBV9, with 10 nucleotides matching TRBD1. The CDR3 is 17 residues long. With V trimmed by 0 bases and J by 2 bases, 7 bases remained unmatched. Germline V gives CDR1 SGDLS, CDR2 YYNGEE. The CDR3 sequence: CASSVGGTGVLNTEAFF. The CDR3, as DNA: TGTGCCAGCAGCGTAGGAGGGACAGGGGTTCTTAACACTGAAGCTTTCTTT.